What follows is one TCR beta chain and its context. What it recognizes is unknown. Trimming took off 0 bases at V and 5 bases at J, with 14 bases between the two ends. Germline CDR1 is SQVTM and CDR2 is ANQGSEA. The CDR3 totals 15 residues. This sample was taken from a study of vaccination and CD4 T cells after COVID-19. Background on the study: Participants were vaccinated with two doses, given as either BNT162b2 or mRNA-1273 vaccine. Post-vaccine specimens were obtained a median approximately 70 days after dose two (range 14 to 241).

An Oncomine TCR Beta short-read assay was used to sequence the DNA from cultured CD4+ T cells. TCRdb used MiXCR to reprocess the PCR reads, holding one entry per CDR3 protein. Among fewer than 15,000 distinct CDR3 sequences listed, 61% were seen once. Described treatment: approximately 10-day PBMC culture with coronavirus spike peptide pools or control peptides (ViraFEST assay). The TCR comes from a human donor who had recovered from COVID-19. Sequences were obtained from CD4+ T cells from blood, cultured in vitro. The chain couples TRBV29-1 to TRBJ2-1, with D possibly being TRBD2 (5 bases). The CDR3 DNA reads as TGCAGCGTTGAAGATTTTCGGGATTCGAACAATGAGCAGTTCTTC. Translated, it gives CSVEDFRDSNNEQFF.